This T cell receptor (beta chain) stems from a study of T cell repertoires in cytomegalovirus infection. Using its own MiXCR run on the reads, TCRdb lists one record per CDR3 protein. The sample carries about 530,000 distinct CDR3 sequences, approximately 25% recorded once. Germline V CDR1 and CDR2: MNHEY, SMNVEV (reference sequence). The CDR3 spans 15 residues. The ends were cut back, 6 bases at V and 0 bases at J, with 13 bases in the middle. The specimen sequenced was PBMCs. This receptor was obtained from a human donor in good health (CMV status not recorded). Some clones in this sample may be carry-over from other donors' samples. The chain combines TRBV27 with TRBJ2-3; D possibly matches TRBD1 or TRBD2 (6 bases each). The CDR3 region is CASRKTGASTDTQYF. DNA for the CDR3: TGTGCCAGCAGAAAAACGGGGGCTAGCACAGATACGCAGTATTTT.